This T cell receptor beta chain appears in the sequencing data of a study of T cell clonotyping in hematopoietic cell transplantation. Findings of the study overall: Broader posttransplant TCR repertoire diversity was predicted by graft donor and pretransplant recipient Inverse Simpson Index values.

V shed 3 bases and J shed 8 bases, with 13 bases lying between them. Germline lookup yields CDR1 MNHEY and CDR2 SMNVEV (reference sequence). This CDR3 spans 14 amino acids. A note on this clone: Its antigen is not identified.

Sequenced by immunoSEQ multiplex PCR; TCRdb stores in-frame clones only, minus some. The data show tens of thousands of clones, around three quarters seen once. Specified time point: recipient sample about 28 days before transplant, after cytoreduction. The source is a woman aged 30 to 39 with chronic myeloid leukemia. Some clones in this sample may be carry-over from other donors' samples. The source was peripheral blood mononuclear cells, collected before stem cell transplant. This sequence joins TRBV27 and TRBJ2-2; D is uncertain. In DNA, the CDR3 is TGTGCCAGCAGTTTTGGTCAAGCCTCAGGGGAGCTGTTTTTT. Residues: CASSFGQASGELFF.